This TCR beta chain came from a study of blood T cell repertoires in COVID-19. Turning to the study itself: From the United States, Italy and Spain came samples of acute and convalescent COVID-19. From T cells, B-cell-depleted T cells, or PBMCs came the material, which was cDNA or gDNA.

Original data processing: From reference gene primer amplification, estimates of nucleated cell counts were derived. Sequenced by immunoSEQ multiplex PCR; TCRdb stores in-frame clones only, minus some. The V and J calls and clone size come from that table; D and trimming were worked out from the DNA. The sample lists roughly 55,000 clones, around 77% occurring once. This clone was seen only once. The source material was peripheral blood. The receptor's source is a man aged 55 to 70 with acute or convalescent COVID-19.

The CDR3 loop reads CASGAGGLYNEQFF. CDR3 nucleotides: TGTGCCAGCGGGGCGGGGGGGTTGTACAATGAGCAGTTCTTC. The V gene is TRBV4-2, the J gene TRBJ2-1, with 9 positions matching TRBD2. V lost 8 bases and J lost 4; bases outside the gene matches: 6. This CDR3 comprises 14 residues. The germline V gene has CDR1 LGHNA and CDR2 YNFKEQ.